This is a list of T cell receptor beta chains from one sample in a study of CD8 T cells in Susac syndrome. TCRdb reprocessed the immunoSEQ multiplex PCR reads via MiXCR and lists one record per CDR3 protein. In the table there are roughly 200,000 distinct CDR3 sequences, 90% to 95% of which are singletons. The material sequenced was CD4+ T cells from PBMCs. The source is a human donor in good health. The CDR3 runs from the conserved cysteine through the conserved F or W. D genes are given only for firm matches. Rows give clone size only sometimes, using once, few, many, or a class for an expanded clone.

NA	TRBV6-6	TRBJ1-1	TRBD1	CASGRGLPRNTEAFF	TGTGCCAGCGGCAGGGGGCTCCCAAGGAACACTGAAGCTTTCTTT
NA	TRBV20-1	TRBJ2-5	NA	CSARDLRGAAQETQYF	TGCAGTGCTAGAGATCTGCGAGGGGCCGCCCAAGAGACCCAGTACTTC
NA	TRBV18	TRBJ1-5	TRBD1	CASSPLGTGAPGQPQHF	TGTGCCAGCTCACCGCTTGGGACAGGGGCCCCCGGTCAGCCCCAGCATTTT
NA	TRBV29-1	TRBJ1-5	NA	CSVGYSAIGNQPQHF	TGCAGCGTTGGATACTCGGCGATTGGTAATCAGCCCCAGCATTTT
NA	TRBV3-1	TRBJ2-1	NA	CASKPDPSGSYNEQFF	TGTGCCAGCAAACCGGACCCTTCGGGCTCCTACAATGAGCAGTTCTTC
NA	TRBV29-1	TRBJ1-1	TRBD1	CSVSGTAPNAEAFF	TGCAGCGTTTCCGGGACAGCACCTAACGCTGAAGCTTTCTTT
NA	TRBV10-3	TRBJ2-3	NA	CAISESASTDTQYF	TGTGCCATCAGTGAGTCGGCCTCCACAGATACGCAGTATTTT
NA	TRBV6-1	TRBJ1-3	NA	CASSRQPGQSAGNTIYF	TGTGCCAGCAGCCGCCAACCGGGGCAGAGTGCTGGAAACACCATATATTTT
NA	TRBV12-3/TRBV12-4	TRBJ1-3	NA	CASTPNGNTIYF	TGTGCCAGCACCCCCAATGGAAACACCATATATTTT
NA	TRBV30	TRBJ1-2	NA	CAWRAPGVNYGYTF	TGTGCCTGGAGGGCCCCTGGGGTTAACTATGGCTACACCTTC
NA	TRBV6-2/TRBV6-3	TRBJ2-3	TRBD2	CASSSGLFTDTQYF	TGTGCCAGCAGTTCGGGACTATTCACAGATACGCAGTATTTT
once	TRBV3-1	TRBJ2-1	TRBD2	CASSHWLAGSDEQFF	TGTGCCAGCAGCCATTGGCTAGCGGGGAGCGATGAGCAGTTCTTC
NA	TRBV20-1	TRBJ2-1	NA	CSVMGRFNEQFF	TGCAGTGTGATGGGGCGGTTCAATGAGCAGTTCTTC
NA	TRBV7-2	TRBJ2-5	TRBD1	CASSPYGTGLETQYF	TGTGCCAGCAGCCCGTACGGGACAGGGTTAGAGACCCAGTACTTC
NA	TRBV6-5	TRBJ1-1	NA	CASSYGEDTEAFF	TGTGCCAGCAGTTACGGGGAGGACACTGAAGCTTTCTTT
few	TRBV7-2	TRBJ1-2	NA	CASSPDGYGYTF	TGTGCCAGCAGCCCCGACGGGTATGGCTACACCTTC
NA	TRBV27	TRBJ2-1	TRBD2	CASSLKGGAGGPYNEQFF	TGTGCCAGCAGTTTAAAGGGGGGGGCGGGGGGCCCCTACAATGAGCAGTTCTTC
NA	TRBV30	TRBJ2-5	NA	CAGRKGETQYF	TGTGCCGGACGGAAGGGGGAGACCCAGTACTTC
NA	TRBV20-1	TRBJ2-5	NA	CSALGQPFQETQYF	TGCAGTGCCCTTGGACAGCCTTTCCAAGAGACCCAGTACTTC
NA	TRBV27	TRBJ1-2	NA	CASRRGLAPREGYTF	TGTGCCAGCAGACGTGGGCTGGCCCCCAGGGAAGGCTACACCTTC